The next 13 T cell receptor beta chains were all read from a single sample in a study of STAT5B mutations in CD4+ large granular lymphocyte leukemia (dated by TCRdb to between 2021 and 2022). Library creation used the immunoSEQ multiplex PCR assay. Not all clones reach the TCRdb copy of this immuneACCESS table, which keeps in-frame sequences only. Checked studies attribute under half of the gap to unresolved V genes and leave the rest unexplained. This sample has tens of thousands of clones in its table, and about 85% of those were observed once. The ten largest clones represent less than 4% of the sample. The source material was CD4+ T cells from blood buffy coats. All receptors come from a human donor in good health.

V and J are TRBV6-5 and TRBJ2-3, with a tentative D call TRBD1 (6 bases). There are 13 residues in the CDR3. Germline CDR1 MNHEY, CDR2 SVGAGI. V was pared by 5 bases and J by 4 bases, with 10 bases between. The CDR3 DNA sequence: TGTGCCAGCAGTGCCCCAGGGGCAGATACGCAGTATTTT. This translates into CASSAPGADTQYF.

The chain employs TRBV7-2 and TRBJ2-7; D gene unclear. V was shortened by 1 base and J by 0 bases, with 10 bases between the two germline ends. Germline CDR1 and CDR2: SGHTA and FQGNSA. There are 15 residues in the CDR3. CDR3 amino acids: CASSLDSLSSYEQYF. In DNA form, the CDR3 reads TGTGCCAGCAGCTTAGACAGCCTGAGCTCCTACGAGCAGTACTTC.

The gene calls are TRBV4-3 and TRBJ2-7; 12 bases are a match to TRBD1. The V gene end was trimmed by 3 bases and the J gene end by 5 bases; junction bases not matched to a gene: 14. The CDR3 runs 18 residues. Looked up from germline, CDR1 is LGHNA and CDR2 is YSLEER. This chain's CDR3 is CASSQAGTGGSEGHEQYF. The CDR3 region has the DNA TGCGCCAGCAGCCAGGCCGGGACAGGGGGCTCCGAAGGTCACGAGCAGTACTTC.

V is TRBV2 and J is TRBJ1-1; tentative D call: TRBD1 (6 bases). This CDR3 region has 14 residues. V was cut by 11 bases and J by 3 bases, with 19 bases left in between. Looked up from germline, CDR1 is SNHLY and CDR2 is FYNNEI. The CDR3 here is CACAGDMFYTEAFF. Written as DNA, the CDR3 is TGTGCCTGCGCCGGGGACATGTTTTACACTGAAGCTTTCTTT.

The chain has TRBV28 and TRBJ1-5; TRBD1 matches at 9 bases. The germline V gene encodes CDR1 MDHEN and CDR2 SYDVKM. This CDR3 has 15 amino acids. V lost 6 bases and J lost 2; bases outside the gene matches: 5. The CDR3 DNA reads as TGTGCCAGCAGAAGACAGGGGGGTGGCAATCAGCCCCAGCATTTT. Protein: CASRRQGGGNQPQHF.

CDR3 nucleotides: TGTGCCAGCAGCTTGGGCCAGTCCCTCTCCTACGAGCAGTACTTC. Its protein is CASSLGQSLSYEQYF. The chain combines TRBV5-8 with TRBJ2-7; D gene uncertain. The CDR3 spans 15 residues. Germline CDR1 and CDR2: SGHTS and YDEGEE. The ends were cut back, 0 bases at V and 0 bases at J, with 10 bases in the middle.

This sequence joins TRBV18 and TRBJ2-7; D call uncertain. Germline V CDR1 and CDR2: KGHSH, LQKENI. The V end lost 1 base, the J end lost 4 bases, and 8 bases lay between the germline ends. CDR3 size: 13 residues. In nucleotides, the CDR3 is TGTGCCAGCTCACCACTTCCTTGGTACGAGCAGTACTTC. Amino acid sequence: CASSPLPWYEQYF.

The CDR3 coding sequence is TGTGCCAGCAGCTACCAACAGGGGAGTGTTGGCTATGGCTACACCTTC. Encoded protein: CASSYQQGSVGYGYTF. This chain links TRBV7-2 with TRBJ1-2, with TRBD1 matching over 7 bases. The CDR3 loop spans 16 amino acids. Looked up from germline, CDR1 is SGHTA and CDR2 is FQGNSA. After removal of 4 bases from V and 4 bases from J, the junction contained 12 bases not matched to a gene.

The rearrangement uses TRBV15 and TRBJ2-5; 7 nucleotides agree with TRBD2. The J call may be in error: the DNA end matches TRBJ2-7 better. CDR1 and CDR2 from the germline V gene are LNHNV and YYDKDF (reference sequence). The CDR3 consists of 13 residues. Here the CDR3 reads CATSRGVTYEQYF. The CDR3 region has the DNA TGTGCCACCAGCCGGGGGGTGACCTACGAGCAGTACTTC.

This clone was seen a few times. The rearrangement uses TRBV21-1 and TRBJ2-7; no DNA check was done on the table's D call, TRBD2. TRBV21-1 is shown as a pseudogene. This CDR3 contains 15 residues. CDR3 protein: CASSKGRRSSYEQYF. Here the CDR3 DNA reads TGTGCCAGCAGCAAAGGTCGGAGAAGCTCCTACGAGCAGTACTTC.

The chain employs TRBV7-9 and TRBJ2-2; 9 nucleotides line up with TRBD1. V gave up 6 bases and J gave up 5 bases; unmatched junction bases: 10. The CDR3 contains 16 residues. Germline V gene lookup returns CDR1 SEHNR and CDR2 FQNEAQ (reference sequence). CDR3 nucleotide sequence: TGTGCCAGCAGTACCTCCGGGACAGGGATAACCGGGGAGCTGTTTTTT. Translating gives CASSTSGTGITGELFF.

This chain uses TRBV28 with TRBJ1-2, with D perhaps TRBD1 (5 bases). V was pared by 5 bases and J by 1 base, with 20 bases between. Germline values: CDR1 MDHEN, CDR2 SYDVKM. The CDR3 runs 17 residues. The CDR3 region is CASSPSPGTVFNYGYTF. The CDR3 DNA sequence: TGTGCCAGCAGTCCTTCCCCCGGGACGGTATTTAACTATGGCTACACCTTC.

This clone was seen only once. The rearrangement uses TRBV14 and TRBJ2-1; 12 bases agree with TRBD2. V lost 1 base and J lost 8; bases outside the gene matches: 12. CDR1 and CDR2 from the germline V gene are SGHDN and FVKESK. The CDR3 covers 18 residues. The CDR3 sequence is CASSQGPPRLAGVHEQFF. CDR3 DNA sequence: TGTGCCAGCAGCCAAGGGCCCCCCCGACTAGCGGGAGTCCATGAGCAGTTCTTC.